This is a list of T cell receptor beta chains from one sample in a study of T cell responses to AZD1222 COVID-19 vaccine. TCRdb's copy holds only in-frame clones and misses some; the assay was immunoSEQ multiplex PCR. Among 55,000 to 65,000 clones, around nine tenths were seen once, and the ten largest hold over 12%. The sequences come from peripheral blood, collected on day 0 of AZD1222 vaccination. The source is an adult in good health. The CDR3 runs from the conserved cysteine through the conserved F or W. D genes are given only for firm matches.

CDR3 protein | D gene | J gene | V gene
CASSLLAGGTDTQYF | TRBD2 | TRBJ2-3 | TRBV6-5
CASSFSRSSYEQYF | - | TRBJ2-7 | TRBV7-8
CASRSMRGINYGYTF | - | TRBJ1-2 | TRBV11-2
CASSVVYGRDRRRYGYTF | TRBD1 | TRBJ1-2 | TRBV6-1
CATASDSYEQYF | - | TRBJ2-7 | TRBV6-5
CASRKPTGNAGELFF | TRBD1 | TRBJ2-2 | TRBV6-5
CASSTDRDQPQHF | TRBD1 | TRBJ1-5 | TRBV5-5
CASSRTSGRPYNEQFF | TRBD2 | TRBJ2-1 | TRBV19
CASSFIGSRQNTDTQYF | - | TRBJ2-3 | TRBV27
CASSYGAGGRNEQFF | TRBD2 | TRBJ2-1 | TRBV6-2/TRBV6-3
CASSLALGNTEAFF | - | TRBJ1-1 | TRBV7-8
CASTTTREQFF | - | TRBJ2-1 | TRBV28
CASSTSRDYGYTF | - | TRBJ1-2 | TRBV19
CATAEGKRRNTGELFF | - | TRBJ2-2 | TRBV15
CASSLQGQGTEAFF | - | TRBJ1-1 | TRBV27
CASSEALGLLIEQFF | - | TRBJ2-1 | TRBV2
CASSERSANYGYTF | - | TRBJ1-2 | TRBV6-1
CSVDHRGGNSPLHF | TRBD1 | TRBJ1-6 | TRBV29-1
CASSLGQGGRGDTQYF | TRBD2 | TRBJ2-3 | TRBV27
CASSRRDRNTEAFF | TRBD1 | TRBJ1-1 | TRBV6-5
CASSHRLGRETQYF | - | TRBJ2-5 | TRBV2
CASSSDVAGDTQYF | - | TRBJ2-3 | TRBV7-6
CASSIGLLQQFF | - | TRBJ2-1 | TRBV19
CSVGEQGAIHGTQYF | TRBD1 | TRBJ2-5 | TRBV29-1
CASSLESPYGGQYF | - | TRBJ2-7 | TRBV11-3
CASSFGRDSYNEQFF | - | TRBJ2-1 | TRBV7-3
CASSLGRGVRPQHF | - | TRBJ1-5 | TRBV7-2
CASSFYSTEAFF | - | TRBJ1-1 | TRBV7-2
CATSTWDRAPYEQYF | TRBD1 | TRBJ2-7 | TRBV15
CASSYQGGRAYEQYF | - | TRBJ2-7 | TRBV6-5
CASTLVSGRGETQYF | TRBD2 | TRBJ2-5 | TRBV5-4
CASSPEGGTPNTEAFF | - | TRBJ1-1 | TRBV19
CASREGGSYEQYF | - | TRBJ2-7 | TRBV10-2
CSVIRLISNTEAFF | - | TRBJ1-1 | TRBV29-1
CASSELWQNGPLHF | - | TRBJ1-6 | TRBV6-1
CSVDGTYNEQFF | - | TRBJ2-1 | TRBV29-1
CASRLQGNTEAFF | - | TRBJ1-1 | TRBV6-5
CASSPSGTGSTGELFF | TRBD2 | TRBJ2-2 | TRBV7-9
CASSLKQGAWEQYF | TRBD1 | TRBJ2-7 | TRBV5-6
CASRLSGSSEQFF | - | TRBJ2-1 | TRBV10-1
CSVDGDTGETQYF | - | TRBJ2-5 | TRBV29-1
CASSQEYSGRKNNEQFF | TRBD2 | TRBJ2-1 | TRBV4-1
CASKYGQLDSPLHF | - | TRBJ1-6 | TRBV19